This TCR beta chain is drawn from a study of cytomegalovirus exposure and HLA in healthy donors. Study-wide findings and caveats: TCR clusters originating in the first cohort tended to co-occur in the roughly 120 validation repertoires, according to a later analysis. It was reportedly the case that the classifier diagnosed cytomegalovirus status with high specificity and sensitivity. The authors confirmed in vitro that three CMV-associated chains were specific for CMV antigens. The authors listed roughly 150 TCR beta chains as cytomegalovirus-associated.

Comment on this clone: Its antigen is still unknown.

This CDR3 is built from 16 residues. Germline loops: CDR1 SGDLS, CDR2 YYNGEE. V dropped 3 bases and J dropped 2; count of bases not matched to a gene: 6. Sequencing used immunoSEQ multiplex PCR; TCRdb keeps in-frame clones, though not all of them. The table includes 250,000 to 400,000 clones, 70% to 90% detected once. The J gene is TRBJ1-3, the V gene TRBV9; 9 nucleotides match TRBD1. The source material was PBMCs. This TCR was sampled from a man in his thirties or forties in good health and CMV-seronegative. The CDR3 is CASSDGTGFPGNTIYF. CDR3 DNA sequence: TGTGCCAGCAGCGACGGGACAGGGTTCCCTGGAAACACCATATATTTT.